The entry below gives a single T cell receptor beta chain sequence along with its context. The protocol was immunoSEQ multiplex PCR, while the TCRdb copy is restricted to in-frame clones and leaves out a portion. In the table there are about 43,000 clones, roughly 93% of which are singletons. Germline CDR1 is SGHKS and CDR2 is YYEKEE (reference sequence). The CDR3 loop spans 17 amino acids. V was trimmed by 0 bases and J by 1 base, leaving 16 bases between them. These data are taken from a study of T cell changes during pregnancy in multiple sclerosis. The chain joins TRBV5-5 to TRBJ1-2; D remains unclear. The sequenced material came from PBMCs (not recorded whether the cells were cultured). The receptor comes from a female donor with multiple sclerosis, enrolled in a pregnancy study. CDR3 sequence reads: CASSLARVTALNYGYTF. The DNA for the CDR3 is TGTGCCAGCAGCTTGGCTCGTGTCACAGCCCTTAACTATGGCTACACCTTC.